The present T cell receptor (beta chain) was sequenced within a study of blood T cells in healthy people across ages. Trimming cost V 4 bases and J 5 bases, with 16 bases left between them. The CDR3 has 14 residues. Germline loops: CDR1 DFQATT, CDR2 SNEGSKA (reference sequence). Sample-barcoded 5' priming and a J-beta primer mix drove a second PCR of about 7 to 12 cycles. MiXCR was run by TCRdb on the 5' RACE reads, yielding one entry per CDR3 protein. Seen here are around 1.5 million distinct CDR3 sequences, around 59% observed once, and the top ten hold 5% to 7%. J is TRBJ2-3 and V is TRBV20-1; D may be TRBD2 (5 bases). Sequenced sample: blood. The TCR was taken from a man in his late teens or twenties in good health. The CDR3 coding sequence is TGCAGTGCTACTACTTCCGACTACATAGATACGCAGTATTTT. As protein: CSATTSDYIDTQYF.